This T cell receptor (beta chain) originates from a study of cytomegalovirus exposure and HLA in healthy donors. General observations from the study: First-cohort TCR clusters tended to co-occur in the approximately 110 validation repertoires, a later analysis found.

Trimming pared 0 bases from V and 2 bases from J, leaving 5 bases between. Germline CDR1 is PRHDT and CDR2 is FYEKMQ (reference sequence). This CDR3 comprises 14 residues. The repertoire was sequenced with immunoSEQ multiplex PCR; TCRdb's copy has only in-frame clones and lacks some. The data contain more than 110,000 clones, 88% of them singletons. With respect to this clone: Its antigen is not identified.

The V gene is TRBV13, the J gene TRBJ1-3; D uncertain. The sequenced sample consisted of PBMCs. The clonotype comes from a woman in her late teens or twenties in good health and CMV-seropositive. The CDR3: CASSLGFPGNTIYF. DNA for the CDR3: TGTGCCAGCAGCTTAGGCTTCCCTGGAAACACCATATATTTT.